Included here is one T cell receptor (beta chain) sequence, with context. Its target is not known. Profiling relied on immunoSEQ multiplex PCR, and the TCRdb table lists in-frame clones only, not all of them. This table has approximately 1.4 million clones, 95% to 99% appearing once. The data originate from a study of shared clonotypes between healthy human individuals. About the research overall: A couple of women and three men aged 18 to 49 made up the donors.

Findings and caveats of the study: The diversity represented, both genetic and in exposure history, was limited by few donors.

The investigators split CD4+ cells into a CD45RA+ naive subset and a CD45RA-negative memory subset. The germline gives CDR1 MNHNS, CDR2 SASEGT. There are 19 residues in the CDR3. Trimming cost V 0 bases and J 4 bases; bases outside gene matches: 14. This TCR was sampled from a man aged 25 to 40 in good health. The sample taken for sequencing was naive CD4+ T cells sorted from blood. The subset here: CD45RA+ positively selected. V usage is TRBV6-1 and J usage is TRBJ1-4, with 7 nucleotides matching TRBD1. The DNA for the CDR3 is TGTGCCAGCAGTGAAGCGATCGGGGGCCCGGGACAGATTAATGAAAAACTGTTTTTT. This gives the protein CASSEAIGGPGQINEKLFF.